This T cell receptor (beta chain) derives from a study of OX40 agonist ivuxolimab in advanced cancers. Regarding the complete study: Ivuxolimab was an agonistic, fully human IgG2 monoclonal antibody directed against OX40 (CD134), a costimulatory receptor. The dose-escalation cohort was 82.7% male with a mean age of approximately 60 years, ranging from roughly 23 to 90. Intravenous ivuxolimab was administered to patients every 2 weeks at six dose levels: 0.01, 0.1, 0.3, 1.5, 3 and 10 mg/kg. Among the approximately 54 dose-escalation patients, some 19 had hepatocellular carcinoma, about 15 melanoma, 9 renal cell carcinoma and 9 head and neck cancer. Partial responses occurred in three dose-escalation patients, of whom one had hepatocellular carcinoma and two had cutaneous melanoma. The monotherapy dose-escalation portion (N = 52 patients) of the phase I ivuxolimab trial is reported in the paper. Patients were allowed to have had prior anti-PD-1, anti-PD-L1 or anti-CTLA-4 therapy, and 30% to 50% of the dose-escalation patients had previously received checkpoint inhibitors. The purpose of peripheral TCRbeta sequencing was to test whether ivuxolimab changed TCR sequence diversity and led to clonal T-cell expansion. Here is what the overall study found, with its caveats: The antigen specificity of the peripheral T cells that underwent clonal expansion was not determined. Low levels of normalized T-cell clonal expansion were also shown by some nonresponding patients. Partial responders in the 0.1-3.0 mg/kg groups had among the lowest normalized peripheral clonal expansion, especially among CD8+ T cells. At doses from 0.1 to 3.0 mg/kg, clonal expansion was seen in both CD4+ and CD8+ blood T cells between baseline and week 6. After ivuxolimab, more expanded clones were found on average in CD8+ T cells than in CD4+ T cells.

There are 19 amino acids in the CDR3, from cysteine to phenylalanine inclusive. The entry retains the CDR3 DNA only, 57 bases that are in frame from base 1. Compared with germline, V lacks 2 bases and J lacks 0 bases; bases without a gene match: 8. CDR1 and CDR2, looked up from the germline V gene, are MRHNA and SNTAGT. Patients with a history of autoimmune disease or receiving systemic immunosuppression were excluded from the trial. In every dose cohort, peripheral blood was drawn for TCR sequencing at baseline, cycle 4 day 1, and cycle 7 day 1. The samples were drawn from a first-in-human, open-label, multicenter phase I dose-escalation trial of ivuxolimab. Adults with locally advanced or metastatic melanoma, renal cell carcinoma, hepatocellular carcinoma or head and neck squamous cell carcinoma were enrolled in the trial. Before TCR sequencing, CD4+ T cells and CD8+ T cells were sorted from peripheral blood as separate populations.

Regarding this clone: There is no known antigen for this receptor. No much larger clone exists at a distance of one base, and base qualities are not known.

Genomic DNA was extracted from sorted cells for sequencing of the TCRbeta CDR3 region. The immunoSEQ Assay was used for sequencing of TCRbeta CDR3 regions. TCRdb limited this immuneACCESS table to in-frame rearrangements with V and J called. A share of clones is missing; checked studies link under half to unresolved V genes, and the rest is unexplained. The sample yields 20,000 to 25,000 clones; 88% were counted once. The ten largest clones capture 20% to 25% of the sample. The sequence joins TRBV6-4 to TRBJ2-1, with 12 bases matching TRBD1. Specimen: CD4+ or CD8+ T cells sorted from blood, collected in a trial of the OX40 agonist ivuxolimab. The sequence derives from an adult with an advanced solid tumor such as melanoma, head and neck, liver or kidney cancer. The sequence in DNA is TGTGCCAGCAGTGACCGGGGACAGGGGGCATTTAGCTCCTACAATGAGCAGTTCTTC. This yields the protein CASSDRGQGAFSSYNEQFF.